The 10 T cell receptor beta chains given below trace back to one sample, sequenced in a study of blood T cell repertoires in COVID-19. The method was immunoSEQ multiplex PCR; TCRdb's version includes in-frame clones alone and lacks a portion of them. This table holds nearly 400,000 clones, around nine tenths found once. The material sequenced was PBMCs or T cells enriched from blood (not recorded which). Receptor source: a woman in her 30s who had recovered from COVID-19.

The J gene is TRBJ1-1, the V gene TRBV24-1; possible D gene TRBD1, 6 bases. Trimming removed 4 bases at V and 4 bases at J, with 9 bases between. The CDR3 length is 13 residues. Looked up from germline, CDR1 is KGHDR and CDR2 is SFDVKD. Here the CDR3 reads CATSETGRTEAFF. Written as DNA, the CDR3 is TGTGCCACCAGTGAAACAGGGCGCACTGAAGCTTTCTTT.

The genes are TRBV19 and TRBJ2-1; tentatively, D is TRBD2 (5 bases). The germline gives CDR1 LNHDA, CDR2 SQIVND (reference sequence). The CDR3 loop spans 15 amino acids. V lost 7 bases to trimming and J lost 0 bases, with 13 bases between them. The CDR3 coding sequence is TGTGCCAGTACCGACTACTTAAGCTCCTACAATGAGCAGTTCTTC. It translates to CASTDYLSSYNEQFF. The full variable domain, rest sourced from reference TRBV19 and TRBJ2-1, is DGGITQSPKYLFRKEGQNVTLSCEQNLNHDAMYWYRQDPGQGLRLIYYSQIVNDFQKGDIAEGYSVSREKKESFPLTVTSAQKNPTAFYLCASTDYLSSYNEQFFGPGTRLTVL.

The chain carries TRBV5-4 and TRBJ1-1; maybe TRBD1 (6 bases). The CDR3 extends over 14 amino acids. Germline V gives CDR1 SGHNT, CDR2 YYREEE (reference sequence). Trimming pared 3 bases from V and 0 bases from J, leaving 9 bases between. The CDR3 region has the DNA TGTGCCAGCAGCTCGACAGGTCTGAACACTGAAGCTTTCTTT. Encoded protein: CASSSTGLNTEAFF.

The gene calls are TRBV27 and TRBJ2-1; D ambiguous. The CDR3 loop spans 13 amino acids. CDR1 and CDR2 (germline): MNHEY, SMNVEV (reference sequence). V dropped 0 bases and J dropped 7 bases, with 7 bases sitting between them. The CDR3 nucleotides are TGTGCCAGCAGTTTATCAGAGATGAATGAGCAGTTCTTC. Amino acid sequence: CASSLSEMNEQFF.

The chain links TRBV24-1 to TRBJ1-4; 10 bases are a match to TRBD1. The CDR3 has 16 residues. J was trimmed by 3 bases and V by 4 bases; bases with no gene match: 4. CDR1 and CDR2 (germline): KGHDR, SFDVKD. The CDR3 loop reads CATSERTGGPNEKLFF. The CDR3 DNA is TGTGCCACCAGTGAACGGACAGGGGGGCCTAATGAAAAACTGTTTTTT.

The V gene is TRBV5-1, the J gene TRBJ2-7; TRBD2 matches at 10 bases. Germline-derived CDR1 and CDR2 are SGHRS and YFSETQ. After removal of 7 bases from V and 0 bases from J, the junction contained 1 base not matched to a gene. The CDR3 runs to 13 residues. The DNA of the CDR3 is TGCGCCAGCGGACTAGCGGTCTCCTACGAGCAGTACTTC. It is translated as CASGLAVSYEQYF. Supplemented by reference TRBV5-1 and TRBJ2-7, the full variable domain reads KAGVTQTPRYLIKTRGQQVTLSCSPISGHRSVSWYQQTPGQGLQFLFEYFSETQRNKGNFPGRFSGRQFSNSRSEMNVSTLELGDSALYLCASGLAVSYEQYFGPGTRLTVT.

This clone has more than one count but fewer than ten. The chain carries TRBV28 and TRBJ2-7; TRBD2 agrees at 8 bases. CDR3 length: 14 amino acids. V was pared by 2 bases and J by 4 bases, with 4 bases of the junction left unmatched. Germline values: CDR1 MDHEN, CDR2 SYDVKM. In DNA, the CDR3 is TGTGCCAGCAGTTTAGAACTAGCGGATTACGAGCAGTACTTC. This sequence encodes CASSLELADYEQYF.

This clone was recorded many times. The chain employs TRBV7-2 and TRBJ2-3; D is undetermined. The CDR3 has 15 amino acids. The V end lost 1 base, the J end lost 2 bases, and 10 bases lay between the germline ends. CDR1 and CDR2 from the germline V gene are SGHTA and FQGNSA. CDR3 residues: CASSLVAKNTDTQYF. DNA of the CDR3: TGTGCCAGCAGCTTAGTGGCCAAGAACACAGATACGCAGTATTTT. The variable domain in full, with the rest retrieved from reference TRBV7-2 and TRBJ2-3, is GAGVSQSPSNKVTEKGKDVELRCDPISGHTALYWYRQSLGQGLEFLIYFQGNSAPDKSGLPSDRFSAERTGGSVSTLTIQRTQQEDSAVYLCASSLVAKNTDTQYFGPGTRLTVL.

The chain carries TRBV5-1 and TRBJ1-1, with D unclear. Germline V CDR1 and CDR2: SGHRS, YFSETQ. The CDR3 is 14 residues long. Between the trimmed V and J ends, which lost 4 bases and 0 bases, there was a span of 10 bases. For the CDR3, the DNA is TGCGCCAGCAGCGGAGGGCCTATGAACACTGAAGCTTTCTTT. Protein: CASSGGPMNTEAFF.

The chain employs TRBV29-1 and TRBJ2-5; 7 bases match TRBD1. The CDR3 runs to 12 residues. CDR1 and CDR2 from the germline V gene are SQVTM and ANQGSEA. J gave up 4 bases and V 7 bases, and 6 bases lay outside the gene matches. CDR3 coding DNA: TGCAGCGACCGACAGGGCAGAGAGACCCAGTACTTC. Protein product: CSDRQGRETQYF.